Presented here are 23 T cell receptor beta chains from one specimen sequenced in a study of blood T cell repertoires in COVID-19. Generated by immunoSEQ multiplex PCR, the TCRdb table keeps only in-frame clones and is missing some. The sample holds more than 150,000 clones, roughly 74% seen once. The sequenced sample consisted of peripheral blood. The receptors derive from an elderly woman with acute or convalescent COVID-19.

This rearrangement joins TRBV5-1 to TRBJ2-5; possible D gene TRBD1, 6 bases. Germline V gene sequence: CDR1 SGHRS, CDR2 YFSETQ. V dropped 2 bases and J dropped 4 bases, with 15 bases sitting between them. There are 15 residues in the CDR3. CDR3 nucleotides: TGCGCCAGCAGCTTCGGACAGAACATTCTAGAGACCCAGTACTTC. Its translation: CASSFGQNILETQYF.

The chain couples TRBV10-2 to TRBJ1-2; 8 nucleotides match TRBD1. Germline V gives CDR1 WSHSY, CDR2 SAAADI. With 4 bases clipped from V and 7 bases from J, the junction kept 5 bases outside the gene matches. This CDR3 has 13 amino acids. In DNA, the CDR3 is TGCGCCAGCAGTGCCCTCGGGACAGGTGGCTACACCTTC. Its translation: CASSALGTGGYTF.

V usage is TRBV6-6 and J usage is TRBJ1-1; D gene ambiguous. This CDR3 contains 17 residues. V was shortened by 5 bases and J by 0 bases, with 19 bases between the two germline ends. The V gene's germline CDR1 is MNHNY and CDR2 SVGAGI (reference sequence). As DNA, the CDR3 is TGTGCCAGCAGTCGAGGTGTTAGGTCGCGGATGAACACTGAAGCTTTCTTT. This translates into CASSRGVRSRMNTEAFF.

The chain is built from TRBV2 and TRBJ2-3; 14 bases are a match to TRBD2. The J segment lost 0 bases and the V segment lost 5 bases, leaving 10 bases of the junction unmatched. The CDR3 contains 19 residues. CDR1 and CDR2 (germline): SNHLY, FYNNEI. As DNA, the CDR3 is TGTGCCAGCAGTCGGACTAGCGGGAGGTCGGGGGGTAGCACAGATACGCAGTATTTT. Its protein product is CASSRTSGRSGGSTDTQYF.

The chain employs TRBV28 and TRBJ2-1; D ambiguous. The CDR3 loop spans 15 amino acids. Deletions cut 7 bases from V and 2 bases from J, with 15 bases between. Per the germline V gene, CDR1 is MDHEN and CDR2 is SYDVKM. CDR3 sequence (DNA): TGTGCCAGCACCCTCCCTCGGAGTACCTACAATGAGCAGTTCTTC. Protein sequence: CASTLPRSTYNEQFF. The full variable domain, with the rest looked up from reference TRBV28 and TRBJ2-1, is DVKVTQSSRYLVKRTGEKVFLECVQDMDHENMFWYRQDPGLGLRLIYFSYDVKMKEKGDIPEGYSVSREKKERFSLILESASTNQTSMYLCASTLPRSTYNEQFFGPGTRLTVL.

This clone has just a few counts. The V call is TRBV7-8, the J call TRBJ1-5, with D tentatively TRBD1 (5 bases). Deletions cut 4 bases from V and 0 bases from J, with 22 bases between. The germline V gene encodes CDR1 SGHVS and CDR2 FQNEAQ. The CDR3 has 19 residues. As DNA, the CDR3 is TGTGCCAGCAGCTCCAGACAGCGCGATCTAGCGTATAGCAATCAGCCCCAGCATTTT. This sequence encodes CASSSRQRDLAYSNQPQHF.

This sequence joins TRBV5-4 and TRBJ1-1; 8 bases are shared with TRBD1. CDR3 length: 12 amino acids. Germline CDR1 SGHNT, CDR2 YYREEE (reference sequence). V gave up 7 bases and J gave up 8 bases; unmatched junction bases: 7. CDR3 loop: CASRDRLGEAFF. CDR3 DNA: TGTGCCAGCCGGGACAGGCTAGGGGAAGCTTTCTTT.

This sequence joins TRBV6-5 and TRBJ1-1; 9 bases line up with TRBD1. CDR3 length: 16 residues. In germline, CDR1 is MNHEY, CDR2 SVGAGI. Trimming removed 2 bases from V and 5 bases from J; junction bases left unmatched: 9. The CDR3 region has the DNA TGTGCCAGCAGTTACACCGGGACAGGGAGAAGGACTGAAGCTTTCTTT. Its translation is CASSYTGTGRRTEAFF.

V is TRBV30 and J is TRBJ1-2; 7 nucleotides line up with TRBD1. Germline CDR1 reads GTSNPN; CDR2 reads SVGIG (reference sequence). This CDR3 has 12 amino acids. V was pared by 5 bases and J by 1 base, with 1 base of the junction left unmatched. CDR3 protein: CAWGTDNYGYTF. CDR3 nucleotides: TGTGCCTGGGGGACAGATAACTATGGCTACACCTTC.

The chain links TRBV28 to TRBJ1-3; a possible D gene is TRBD1 (6 bases). Germline V gene data show CDR1 as MDHEN and CDR2 as SYDVKM. Trimming removed 5 bases from V and 4 bases from J, with 18 bases in between. The CDR3 extends over 16 amino acids. CDR3 residues: CASSSDAGARGNTIYF. The CDR3 nucleotides read TGTGCCAGCAGTAGTGATGCGGGGGCGCGAGGAAACACCATATATTTT.

The chain is built from TRBV9 and TRBJ2-1, with 12 bases matching TRBD2. With 4 bases clipped from V and 0 bases from J, the junction kept 5 bases outside the gene matches. Germline V gene lookup returns CDR1 SGDLS and CDR2 YYNGEE. This CDR3 comprises 17 residues. This CDR3 is CASSLLAGGPSYNEQFF. CDR3 DNA sequence: TGTGCCAGCAGCCTCCTAGCGGGAGGGCCCTCCTACAATGAGCAGTTCTTC.

V and J are TRBV5-4 and TRBJ1-4; D is undetermined. The V gene lost 5 bases and the J gene lost 8 bases, with 19 bases spanning the gap. This CDR3 has 15 amino acids. The germline V gene has CDR1 SGHNT and CDR2 YYREEE (reference sequence). This chain's CDR3 is CASSSREVVGEKLFF. In nucleotides, the CDR3 is TGTGCCAGCAGTTCCCGGGAGGTCGTGGGCGAAAAACTGTTTTTT.

The V call is TRBV19, the J call TRBJ1-1; 7 bases fit TRBD1. The CDR3 extends over 14 amino acids. Trimming removed 5 bases from V and 4 bases from J; junction bases left unmatched: 7. Germline lookup yields CDR1 LNHDA and CDR2 SQIVND (reference sequence). The CDR3 region has the DNA TGTGCCAGTAGTGGGGGACAGTTCCGCACTGAAGCTTTCTTT. Residues: CASSGGQFRTEAFF.

The sample holds one count of this clone. CDR3 in DNA: TGTGCCAGCAGTTGGGACAGGGGCCACGAGCAGTACTTC. This encodes CASSWDRGHEQYF. The chain recombines TRBV27 with TRBJ2-7; 10 bases are a match to TRBD1. There are 13 residues in the CDR3. Looked up from germline, CDR1 is MNHEY and CDR2 is SMNVEV (reference sequence). After removal of 4 bases from V and 5 bases from J, the junction contained 2 bases not matched to a gene.

The V gene is TRBV2, the J gene TRBJ2-5; D possibly corresponds to TRBD2 (5 bases). With 10 bases removed from V and 5 bases from J, the gap between germline ends came to 23 bases. This CDR3 is 15 amino acids long. Germline V gives CDR1 SNHLY, CDR2 FYNNEI. CDR3 sequence: CATAGSAGASETQYF. As DNA, the CDR3 is TGTGCCACCGCGGGCTCCGCGGGTGCGTCGGAGACCCAGTACTTC.

The J gene is TRBJ1-5, the V gene TRBV20-1; 8 bases line up with TRBD1. The CDR3 contains 14 residues. V was pared by 3 bases and J by 7 bases, with 8 bases of the junction left unmatched. The germline CDR1 and CDR2 sequences are DFQATT and SNEGSKA (reference sequence). CDR3: CSASGNRGKQPQHF. CDR3 DNA: TGCAGTGCTAGTGGTAACAGGGGGAAGCAGCCCCAGCATTTT.

The CDR3, as DNA: TGTGCCAGCAGCTCCCGACTAGCGACTCTTTTCAATGAGCAGTTCTTC. Its translation: CASSSRLATLFNEQFF. The chain is built from TRBV7-8 and TRBJ2-1, with 8 bases fitting TRBD2. The germline V gene encodes CDR1 SGHVS and CDR2 FQNEAQ. This CDR3 has 16 residues. V was clipped by 4 bases and J by 6 bases; unmatched bases: 11.

The chain joins TRBV5-3 to TRBJ1-5; 7 nucleotides align to TRBD1. TRBV5-3 has ORF status, its function being uncertain. The CDR3 runs 19 residues. J was trimmed by 3 bases and V by 3 bases; bases with no gene match: 18. This chain's CDR3 is CARSSYPYRQGPPNQPQHF. The CDR3 DNA reads as TGTGCCAGAAGCTCCTACCCCTACCGACAGGGCCCACCCAATCAGCCCCAGCATTTT.

The rearrangement uses TRBV10-1 and TRBJ2-7, with a tentative D call TRBD2 (6 bases). CDR1 is WNHNN, CDR2 SYGVQD, per germline (reference sequence). CDR3 length equals 13 residues. V lost 7 bases, J lost 3 bases, and 13 bases lay in between. The CDR3, as DNA: TGCGCCAGCACACAAGGGACTGGCTACGAGCAGTACTTC. Amino acid sequence: CASTQGTGYEQYF.

The rearrangement uses TRBV4-2 and TRBJ1-5, with 7 positions matching TRBD1. The V and J ends lost 5 bases and 8 bases, in that order; junction bases with no gene match: 12. This CDR3 comprises 15 residues. Germline values: CDR1 LGHNA, CDR2 YNFKEQ. This CDR3 is CASSTRQGEVEPQHF. CDR3 DNA sequence: TGTGCCAGCAGCACCCGTCAGGGGGAAGTTGAGCCCCAGCATTTT.

The chain recombines TRBV4-1 with TRBJ2-3; 9 bases map to TRBD2. V lost 6 bases and J lost 2; bases outside the gene matches: 9. CDR1 MGHRA and CDR2 YSYEKL come from the germline V gene. CDR3 length: 16 residues. The CDR3 DNA is TGCGCCAGCAGAGCATGGGCTAGCGGGGACACAGATACGCAGTATTTT. Its protein is CASRAWASGDTDTQYF.

V and J are TRBV6-5 and TRBJ1-2; D is undetermined. V lost 6 bases to trimming and J lost 0 bases, with 11 bases between them. CDR1 is MNHEY, CDR2 SVGAGI, per germline. This CDR3 region has 14 residues. CDR3 sequence reads: CASSAPGSNYGYTF. The DNA of the CDR3 is TGTGCCAGCAGCGCTCCGGGATCTAACTATGGCTACACCTTC.

The J gene is TRBJ1-1, the V gene TRBV5-1, with D possibly matching TRBD1 (5 bases). Deletions cut 0 bases from V and 7 bases from J, with 13 bases between. The CDR3 runs to 14 residues. Per the germline V gene, CDR1 is SGHRS and CDR2 is YFSETQ. CDR3: CASSLDGGGVEAFF. As DNA, the CDR3 is TGCGCCAGCAGCTTGGATGGTGGGGGGGTTGAAGCTTTCTTT.